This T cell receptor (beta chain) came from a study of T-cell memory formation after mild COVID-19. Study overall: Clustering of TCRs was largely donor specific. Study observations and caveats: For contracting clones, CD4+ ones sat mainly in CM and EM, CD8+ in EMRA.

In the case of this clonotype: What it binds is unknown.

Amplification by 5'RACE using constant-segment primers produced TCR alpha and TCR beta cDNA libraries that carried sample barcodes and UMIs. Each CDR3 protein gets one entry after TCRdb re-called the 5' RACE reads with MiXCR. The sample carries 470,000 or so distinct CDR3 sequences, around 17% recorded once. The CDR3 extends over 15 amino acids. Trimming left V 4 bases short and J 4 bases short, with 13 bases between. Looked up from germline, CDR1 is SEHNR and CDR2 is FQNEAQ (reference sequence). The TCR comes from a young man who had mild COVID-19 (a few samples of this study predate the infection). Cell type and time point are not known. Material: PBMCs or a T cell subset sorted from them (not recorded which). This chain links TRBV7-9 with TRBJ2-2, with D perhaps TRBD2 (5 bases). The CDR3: CASSSTPAGTGELFF. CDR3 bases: TGTGCCAGCAGCTCAACACCGGCGGGCACCGGGGAGCTGTTTTTT. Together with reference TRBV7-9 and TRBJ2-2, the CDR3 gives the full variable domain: DTGVSQNPRHKITKRGQNVTFRCDPISEHNRLYWYRQTLGQGPEFLTYFQNEAQLEKSRLLSDRFSAERPKGSFSTLEIQRTEQGDSAMYLCASSSTPAGTGELFFGEGSRLTVL.